This T cell receptor (beta chain) is drawn from a study of OX40 agonist ivuxolimab in advanced cancers. About the study as a whole: Ivuxolimab was a fully human IgG2 agonistic monoclonal antibody targeting the costimulatory receptor OX40 (CD134). Intravenous ivuxolimab was administered to patients every 2 weeks at six dose levels: 0.01, 0.1, 0.3, 1.5, 3 and 10 mg/kg. Among the roughly 50 dose-escalation patients, around 20 had hepatocellular carcinoma, about 15 melanoma, 9 renal cell carcinoma and 9 head and neck cancer. In the dose-escalation cohort, more than 75% of patients were male, and the mean age was roughly 60 years, with a range of 23 to 79. Patients were allowed to have had prior anti-PD-1, anti-PD-L1 or anti-CTLA-4 therapy, and 30% to 50% of the dose-escalation patients had previously received checkpoint inhibitors. Partial responses occurred in three dose-escalation patients: two with cutaneous melanoma and one with hepatocellular carcinoma. Peripheral TCRbeta sequencing aimed to test whether ivuxolimab altered TCR sequence diversity and caused clonal T-cell expansion. The paper describes the monotherapy dose-escalation part (N of about 47 patients) of the phase I trial of ivuxolimab.

For sequencing of the TCRbeta CDR3 region, genomic DNA was extracted from the sorted cells. The immunoSEQ Assay was used for sequencing of TCRbeta CDR3 regions. Imported from immuneACCESS, the table was reduced by TCRdb to in-frame sequences with V and J called. These copies leave out some clones; in studies compared against another copy, an unresolved V gene accounts for under half, and the cause of the remainder is not known. In all, the sample holds roughly 40,000 clones, and roughly 88% of those were seen once. The leading ten clones occupy about 13% of the sample. Summary of the overall study and its limitations: Low levels of normalized T-cell clonal expansion were also shown by some nonresponding patients. The antigen specificity of the clonally expanded peripheral T cells was not determined. After ivuxolimab, more expanded clones were found on average in CD8+ T cells than in CD4+ T cells. At doses from 0.1 to 3.0 mg/kg, clonal expansion was seen in both CD4+ and CD8+ blood T cells between baseline and week 6. In partial responders in the 0.1-3.0 mg/kg groups, normalized peripheral clonal expansion was found to be among the lowest, especially among CD8+ T cells.

Sequences GTSNPN (CDR1) and SVGIG (CDR2) are obtained from the germline V gene (reference sequence). Measured from the cysteine to the phenylalanine, the CDR3 is 13 residues long. The entry retains the CDR3 DNA only, 39 bases that are in frame from base 1. V is shortened by 0 bases, J by 5 bases, and the region joining them spans 8 bases. The trial excluded patients who had a history of autoimmune disease or were on systemic immunosuppression. Peripheral blood for TCR sequencing was collected from all dose cohorts at baseline, on cycle 4 day 1, and on cycle 7 day 1. Samples were obtained from an open-label, multicenter, first-in-human phase I dose-escalation trial of ivuxolimab. Adults with locally advanced or metastatic melanoma, renal cell, hepatocellular, or head and neck squamous cell carcinoma were enrolled in the trial. Before TCR sequencing, CD4+ and CD8+ T cells were separately sorted from peripheral blood.

Points on this clone: The target of this receptor is not known. There are no base qualities to consult, and no much larger clone falls within one base.

The chain is assembled from TRBV30 and TRBJ1-5; 6 matching bases give a weak D call of TRBD1. This sample comprised CD4+ or CD8+ T cells sorted from blood, obtained in a trial of the OX40 agonist ivuxolimab. The source of this sequence is an adult with an advanced solid tumor such as melanoma, head and neck, liver or kidney cancer. The DNA sequence is given as TGTGCCTGGAGTGTAGGGGGATATCAGCCCCAGCATTTT. Its translation is CAWSVGGYQPQHF.